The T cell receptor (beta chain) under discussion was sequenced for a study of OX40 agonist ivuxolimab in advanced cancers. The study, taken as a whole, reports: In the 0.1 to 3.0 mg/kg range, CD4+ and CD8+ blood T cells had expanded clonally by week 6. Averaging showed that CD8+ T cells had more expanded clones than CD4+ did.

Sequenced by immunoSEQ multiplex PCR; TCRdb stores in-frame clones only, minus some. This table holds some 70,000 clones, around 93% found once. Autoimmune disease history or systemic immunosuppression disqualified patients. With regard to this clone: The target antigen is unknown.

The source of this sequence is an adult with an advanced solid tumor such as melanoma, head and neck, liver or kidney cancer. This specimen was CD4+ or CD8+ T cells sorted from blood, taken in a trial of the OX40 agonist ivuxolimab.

CDR3 DNA sequence: TGTGCCAGCAGTGATTCACTAGCGAGAGGCACAGATACGCAGTATTTT. It yields the protein CASSDSLARGTDTQYF. The chain recombines TRBV25-1 with TRBJ2-3; 7 bases align to TRBD2. This CDR3 spans 16 amino acids. Per the germline V gene, CDR1 is MGHDK and CDR2 is SYGVNS. V was pared by 3 bases and J by 1 base, with 7 bases of the junction left unmatched. The entire variable domain, with the rest obtained from reference TRBV25-1 and TRBJ2-3, is as follows: EADIYQTPRYLVIGTGKKITLECSQTMGHDKMYWYQQDPGMELHLIHYSYGVNSTEKGDLSSESTVSRIRTEHFPLTLESARPSHTSQYLCASSDSLARGTDTQYFGPGTRLTVL.